This T cell receptor (beta chain) was retrieved from a study of spatial heterogeneity in lung cancer. TCRdb recomputed calls from the 5' RACE reads with MiXCR, one row per CDR3 protein. Of 75,000 or so distinct CDR3 sequences listed, 8% are singletons. Trimming stripped 1 base from V and 0 bases from J, with 10 bases between. The CDR3 loop spans 16 amino acids. Specified time point: sample taken at primary tumor resection. This clonotype was sampled from a male donor with early-stage non-small cell lung cancer. V gene TRBV12-3 or TRBV12-4 combines with J gene TRBJ2-1; possibly TRBD2 for D (6 bases). The input for sequencing was PBMCs, taken at surgery. In DNA form, the CDR3 reads TGTGCCAGCAGTTTAGAACGCGGGATCTCCTACAATGAGCAGTTCTTC. It translates to CASSLERGISYNEQFF.